This T cell receptor (beta chain) was found in a study of blood T cell repertoires in COVID-19. In the study overall: Nucleic acid was either cDNA or gDNA, and it came from T cells, B-cell-depleted T cells, or PBMCs.

CDR3 size: 16 residues. In germline, CDR1 is SGHDN, CDR2 FVKESK. Note on this clone: One junction end disagrees with the germline gene, perhaps due to a read error.

In the source study's methods: Nucleated cell number was recorded as an estimate derived from reference gene primer amplification. Sequencing was performed with immunoSEQ multiplex PCR; in TCRdb, only in-frame clones are kept and a portion is missing. For V, J and clone size, that table is used; D and trimming come from the DNA. The sample holds around 450,000 clones, 87% seen once. The genes are TRBV14 and TRBJ2-1; TRBD1 aligns across 12 bases. The sequenced material came from PBMCs or T cells enriched from blood (not recorded which). This clonotype originated in a woman under 30 who had recovered from COVID-19. In DNA form, the CDR3 reads TGTGCCAGCAGTCAAGGGTGGGACAGGGGGCAAAATGAGCAGTTCTTC. It translates to CASSQGWDRGQNEQFF.